This T cell receptor beta chain was sequenced for a study of cytomegalovirus exposure and HLA in healthy donors. Study conclusions and caveats: A few V segments could not be told apart, such as TRBV6-2 and TRBV6-3, and were left out. As immune exposure information, only CMV serostatus was available. Later analysis showed most CMV-associated TCR beta chains appearing HLA-restricted.

The V and J ends lost 2 bases and 0 bases, in that order; junction bases with no gene match: 4. CDR3 length: 17 residues. The germline V gene has CDR1 SGHVS and CDR2 FQNEAQ. This clone came up a few times. Its specificity is not known. PCR employed 60 Vbeta and 13 Jbeta primers. Assay: immunoSEQ multiplex PCR; the TCRdb copy retains only in-frame clones and omits some. The data show 73,000 or so clones, with 73% seen just once and 15% to 20% held by the top ten. This chain joins TRBV7-8 and TRBJ2-1; 10 nucleotides agree with TRBD2. Sequenced: PBMCs. This TCR was recovered from a woman in her 40s in good health and CMV-seropositive. CDR3: CASSLILAGASYNEQFF. CDR3 coding DNA: TGTGCCAGCAGCTTAATTCTAGCGGGGGCCTCCTACAATGAGCAGTTCTTC.